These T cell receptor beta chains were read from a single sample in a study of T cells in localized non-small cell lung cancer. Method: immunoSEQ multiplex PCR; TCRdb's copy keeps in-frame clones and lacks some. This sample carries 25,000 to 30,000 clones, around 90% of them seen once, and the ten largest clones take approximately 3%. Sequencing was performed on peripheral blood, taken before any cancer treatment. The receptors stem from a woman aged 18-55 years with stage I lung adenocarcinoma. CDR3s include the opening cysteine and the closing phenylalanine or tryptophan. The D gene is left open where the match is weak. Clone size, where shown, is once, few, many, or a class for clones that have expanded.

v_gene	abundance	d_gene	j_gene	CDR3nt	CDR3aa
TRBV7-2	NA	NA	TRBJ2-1	TGTGCCAGCAGCTTGGCTAGCTTAGGTGAGCAGTTCTTC	CASSLASLGEQFF
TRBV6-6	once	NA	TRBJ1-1	TGTGCCAGCAGTTACTGGGGGGCGCGGAACACTGAAGCTTTCTTT	CASSYWGARNTEAFF
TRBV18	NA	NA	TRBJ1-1	TGTGCCAGCTCAAGTGTGGAGGGAACTGAAGCTTTCTTT	CASSSVEGTEAFF
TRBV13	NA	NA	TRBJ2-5	TGTGCCAGCAGCTTTTCAGGGGATCAAGAGACCCAGTACTTC	CASSFSGDQETQYF
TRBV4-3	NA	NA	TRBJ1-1	TGCGCCAGCAGCCTAGCTTCCGGGTGGAACACTGAAGCTTTCTTT	CASSLASGWNTEAFF
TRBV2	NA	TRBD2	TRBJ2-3	TGTGCCAGCACCCTCCACGGGACTAGCGGGAGCGTCACAGATACGCAGTATTTT	CASTLHGTSGSVTDTQYF
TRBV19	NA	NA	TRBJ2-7	TGTGCCAGTAGTATAGGGGCGGAGGACGAGCAGTACTTC	CASSIGAEDEQYF
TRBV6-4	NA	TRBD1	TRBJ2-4	TGTGCCAGCAGTGACGGGACAGGGGTAATTTTAGACAAAAACATTCAGTACTTC	CASSDGTGVILDKNIQYF
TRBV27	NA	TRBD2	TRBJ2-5	TGTGCCAGCAGTGGTATACTAGCGGGAGCTGTGGAGACCCAGTACTTC	CASSGILAGAVETQYF
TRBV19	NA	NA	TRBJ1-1	TGTGCCAGTAGTTCAACAGTGGCCACTGAAGCTTTCTTT	CASSSTVATEAFF
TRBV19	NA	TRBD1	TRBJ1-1	TGTGCCAGTAGTCAGGACAGGGTAATGACTGAAGCTTTCTTT	CASSQDRVMTEAFF
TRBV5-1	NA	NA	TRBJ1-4	TGCGCCAGCAGCTCGGGACCAACTAATGAAAAACTGTTTTTT	CASSSGPTNEKLFF
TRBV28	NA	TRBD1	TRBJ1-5	TGTGCCAGCAGGGGACAGGGGTTTAATCAGCCCCAGCATTTT	CASRGQGFNQPQHF
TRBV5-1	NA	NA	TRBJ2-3	TGCGCCAGCAGCCTTGACAGATCCACAGATACGCAGTATTTT	CASSLDRSTDTQYF
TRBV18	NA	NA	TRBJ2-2	TGTGCCAGCTCACCAAGCTTTTCTAACACCGGGGAGCTGTTTTTT	CASSPSFSNTGELFF
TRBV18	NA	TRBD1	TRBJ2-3	TGTGCCAGCTCACCGCTGGACAGGGCAGATACGCAGTATTTT	CASSPLDRADTQYF
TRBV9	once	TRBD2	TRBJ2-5	TGTGCCAGCAGCGTAGAGGGACTAGCGGGTCCGGAGACCCAGTACTTC	CASSVEGLAGPETQYF
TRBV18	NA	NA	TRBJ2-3	TGTGCCAGCTCACCACCGCCAGGTAGAACAGATACGCAGTATTTT	CASSPPPGRTDTQYF
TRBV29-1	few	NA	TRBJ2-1	TGCAGCGTATATCCTGGGTCCAACAATGAGCAGTTCTTC	CSVYPGSNNEQFF
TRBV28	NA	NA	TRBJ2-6	TGTGCCAGCAGTTTATCCATGTTCCGCTCTGGGGCCAACGTCCTGACTTTC	CASSLSMFRSGANVLTF
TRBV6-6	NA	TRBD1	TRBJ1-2	TGTGCCAGCAGCCCCGGACAGGCCAGCGGCTATGGCTACACCTTC	CASSPGQASGYGYTF
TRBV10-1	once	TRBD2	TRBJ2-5	TGCGCCAGGCCGCTAGCGGGAGAGTGGGAAGAGACCCAGTACTTC	CARPLAGEWEETQYF
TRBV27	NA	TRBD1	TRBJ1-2	TGTGCCAGCAGTATGACAGGGGCGGGCTATGGCTACACCTTC	CASSMTGAGYGYTF
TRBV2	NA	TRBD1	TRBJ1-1	TGTGCCAGAGGGACAGGTTTACAGGCTAACACTGAAGCTTTCTTT	CARGTGLQANTEAFF
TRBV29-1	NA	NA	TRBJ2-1	TGCAGCGTTGTAGCCCCGGGTAGAGATTACAATGAGCAGTTCTTC	CSVVAPGRDYNEQFF
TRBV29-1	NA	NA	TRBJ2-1	TGCAGCGTTGAAGCGGGCTTCTCCTACAATGAGCAGTTCTTC	CSVEAGFSYNEQFF
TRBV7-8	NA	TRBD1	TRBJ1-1	TGTGCCAGCAGCGGAACCGGGACAGGGAACACTGAAGCTTTCTTT	CASSGTGTGNTEAFF
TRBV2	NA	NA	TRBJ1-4	TGTGCCAGCACGGATTACAGGAGTGAAAAACTGTTTTTT	CASTDYRSEKLFF
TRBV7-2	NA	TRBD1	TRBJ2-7	TGTGCCAGCAGCTATGTCCGGGACAGCTACGAGCAGTACTTC	CASSYVRDSYEQYF
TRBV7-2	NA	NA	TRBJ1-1	TGTGCCAGCAGCTCCTCACAGAACACTGAAGCTTTCTTT	CASSSSQNTEAFF
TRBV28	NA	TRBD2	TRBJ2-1	TGTGCCAGCAGTGCCACTAGCGGGGGCTCCAATGAGCAGTTCTTC	CASSATSGGSNEQFF
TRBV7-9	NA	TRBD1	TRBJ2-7	TGTGCCAGCAGCTCCCCGACAGGGTACGAGCAGTACTTC	CASSSPTGYEQYF
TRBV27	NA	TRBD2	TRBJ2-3	TGTGCCAGCAGACTAGCGGAGGACACAGATACGCAGTATTTT	CASRLAEDTDTQYF
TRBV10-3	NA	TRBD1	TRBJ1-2	TGTGCCACATGGACAGGGGATATTAAACGGTATGGCTACACCTTC	CATWTGDIKRYGYTF
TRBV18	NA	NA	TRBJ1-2	TGTGCCAGCTCACCCCCCAGGGGAACCTGGGGCTACACCTTC	CASSPPRGTWGYTF
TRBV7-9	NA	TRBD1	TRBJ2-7	TGTGCCAGCAGCTTAGATTTACTTGGGACAGGGTCCGAGCAGTACTTC	CASSLDLLGTGSEQYF
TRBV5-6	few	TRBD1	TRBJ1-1	TGTGCCAGCAGCCCTTGGGACAGGGACAGCAATGAAGCTTTCTTT	CASSPWDRDSNEAFF
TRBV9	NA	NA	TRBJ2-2	TGTGCCAGCAGCGTCGGCAACACCGGGGAGCTGTTTTTT	CASSVGNTGELFF
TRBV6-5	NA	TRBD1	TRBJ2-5	TGTGCCAGCAGTTACCTGGCGACAGGGGGCTTGGAGACCCAGTACTTC	CASSYLATGGLETQYF
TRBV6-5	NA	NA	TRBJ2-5	TGTGCCAGCAGTTACAACAGGGACCAAGAGACCCAGTACTTC	CASSYNRDQETQYF
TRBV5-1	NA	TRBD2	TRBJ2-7	TGCGCCAGCCGTCTAGCGGGAGGGCCCGACGAGCAGTACTTC	CASRLAGGPDEQYF
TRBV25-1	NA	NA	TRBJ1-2	TGTGCCAGCAGTTTTCAGGGGAACTATGGCTACACCTTC	CASSFQGNYGYTF
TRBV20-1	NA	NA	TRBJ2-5	TGCAGTGCCCTTGGGGAGACCCAGTACTTC	CSALGETQYF
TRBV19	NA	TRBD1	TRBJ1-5	TGTGCCAGTAGCCGTGACAGGGCCGCTCAGCCCCAGCATTTT	CASSRDRAAQPQHF
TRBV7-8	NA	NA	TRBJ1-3	TGTGCCAGCAGCGGGTTTATGAACTCTGGAAACACCATATATTTT	CASSGFMNSGNTIYF
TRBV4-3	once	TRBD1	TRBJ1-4	TGCGCCAGCAGCTCACAGGGGGCAACTAATGAAAAACTGTTTTTT	CASSSQGATNEKLFF
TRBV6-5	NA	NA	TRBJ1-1	TGTGCAGTTACCGCCAACACTGAAGCTTTCTTT	CAVTANTEAFF